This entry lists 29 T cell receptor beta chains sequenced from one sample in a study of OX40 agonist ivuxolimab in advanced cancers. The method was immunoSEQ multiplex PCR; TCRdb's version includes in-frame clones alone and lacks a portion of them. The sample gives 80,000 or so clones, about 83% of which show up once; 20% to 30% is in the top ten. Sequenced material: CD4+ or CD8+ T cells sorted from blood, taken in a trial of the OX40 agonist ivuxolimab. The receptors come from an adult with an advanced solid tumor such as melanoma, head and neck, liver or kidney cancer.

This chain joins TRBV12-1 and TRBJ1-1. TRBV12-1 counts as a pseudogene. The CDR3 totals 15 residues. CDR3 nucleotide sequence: TGTGCCAGCAGCTTTTATAGGGAGAGGAACACTGAAGCTTTCTTT. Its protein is CASSFYRERNTEAFF.

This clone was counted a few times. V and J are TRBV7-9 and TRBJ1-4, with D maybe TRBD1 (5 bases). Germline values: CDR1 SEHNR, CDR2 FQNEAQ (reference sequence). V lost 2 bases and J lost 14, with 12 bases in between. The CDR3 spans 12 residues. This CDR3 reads CASSLYDRMLFF. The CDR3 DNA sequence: TGTGCCAGCAGCTTATATGACAGAATGCTGTTTTTT.

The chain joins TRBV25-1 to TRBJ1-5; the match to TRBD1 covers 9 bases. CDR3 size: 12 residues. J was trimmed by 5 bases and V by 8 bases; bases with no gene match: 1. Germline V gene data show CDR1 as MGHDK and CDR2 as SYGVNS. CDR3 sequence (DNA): TGTGCCAGCGGACAGGGGTATCAGCCCCAGCATTTT. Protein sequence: CASGQGYQPQHF.

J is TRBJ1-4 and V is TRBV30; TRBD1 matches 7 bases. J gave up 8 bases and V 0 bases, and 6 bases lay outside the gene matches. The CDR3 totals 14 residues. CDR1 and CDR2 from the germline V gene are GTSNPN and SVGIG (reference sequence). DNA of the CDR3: TGTGCCTGGAGTGTACAAACAGGGGTGGAAAAACTGTTTTTT. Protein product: CAWSVQTGVEKLFF.

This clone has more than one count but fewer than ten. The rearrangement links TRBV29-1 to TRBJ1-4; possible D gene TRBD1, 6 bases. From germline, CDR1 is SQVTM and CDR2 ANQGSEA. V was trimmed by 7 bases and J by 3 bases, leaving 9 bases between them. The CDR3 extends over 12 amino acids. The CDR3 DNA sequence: TGCAGCGCTGGACAGTCTAATGAAAAACTGTTTTTT. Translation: CSAGQSNEKLFF.

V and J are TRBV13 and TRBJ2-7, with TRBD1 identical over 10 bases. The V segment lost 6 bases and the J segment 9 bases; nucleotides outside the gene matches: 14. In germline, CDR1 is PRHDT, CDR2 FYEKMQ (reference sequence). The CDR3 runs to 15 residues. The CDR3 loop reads CASSDSGTGDLRQYF. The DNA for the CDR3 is TGTGCCAGCAGTGATTCCGGGACAGGGGATTTGAGGCAGTACTTC. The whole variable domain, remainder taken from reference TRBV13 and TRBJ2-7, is AAGVIQSPRHLIKEKRETATLKCYPIPRHDTVYWYQQGPGQDPQFLISFYEKMQSDKGSIPDRFSAQQFSDYHSELNMSSLELGDSALYFCASSDSGTGDLRQYFGPGTRLTVT.

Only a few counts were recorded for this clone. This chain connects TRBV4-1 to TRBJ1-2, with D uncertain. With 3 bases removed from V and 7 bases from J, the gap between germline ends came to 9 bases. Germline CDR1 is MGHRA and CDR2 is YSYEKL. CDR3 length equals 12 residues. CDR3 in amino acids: CASSHPRSGYTF. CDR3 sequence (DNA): TGCGCCAGCAGCCACCCCCGAAGTGGCTACACCTTC.

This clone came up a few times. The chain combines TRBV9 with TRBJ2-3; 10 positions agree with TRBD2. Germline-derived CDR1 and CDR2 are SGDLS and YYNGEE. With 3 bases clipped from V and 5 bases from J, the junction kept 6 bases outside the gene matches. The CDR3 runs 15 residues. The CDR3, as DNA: TGTGCCAGCAGCGCCGGGACTAGCGCGGGAGATACGCAGTATTTT. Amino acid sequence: CASSAGTSAGDTQYF.

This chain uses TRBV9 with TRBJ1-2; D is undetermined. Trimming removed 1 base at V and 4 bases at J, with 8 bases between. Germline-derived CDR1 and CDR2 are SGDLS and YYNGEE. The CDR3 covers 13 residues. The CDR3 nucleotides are TGTGCCAGCAGCGTAACCCTACTCTATGGCTACACCTTC. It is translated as CASSVTLLYGYTF.

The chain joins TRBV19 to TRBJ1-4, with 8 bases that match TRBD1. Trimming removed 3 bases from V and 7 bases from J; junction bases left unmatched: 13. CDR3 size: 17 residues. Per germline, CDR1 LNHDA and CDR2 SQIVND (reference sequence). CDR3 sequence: CASSINRQGNLGEKLFF. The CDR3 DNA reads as TGTGCCAGTAGTATTAATCGACAGGGGAATTTAGGTGAAAAACTGTTTTTT.

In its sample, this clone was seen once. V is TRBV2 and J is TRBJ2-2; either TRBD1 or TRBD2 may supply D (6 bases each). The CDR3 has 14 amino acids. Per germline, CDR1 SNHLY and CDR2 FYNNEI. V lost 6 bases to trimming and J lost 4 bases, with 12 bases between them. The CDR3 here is CASRSEGGTGELFF. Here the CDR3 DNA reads TGTGCCAGCAGATCGGAGGGGGGCACCGGGGAGCTGTTTTTT.

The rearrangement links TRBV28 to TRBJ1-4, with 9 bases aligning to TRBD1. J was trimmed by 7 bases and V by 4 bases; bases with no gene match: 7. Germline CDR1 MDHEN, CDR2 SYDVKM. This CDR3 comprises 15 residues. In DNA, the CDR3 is TGTGCCAGCAGTTCAACAGGGGGCTTCGGTGAAAAACTGTTTTTT. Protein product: CASSSTGGFGEKLFF. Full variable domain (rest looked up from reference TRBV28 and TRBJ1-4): DVKVTQSSRYLVKRTGEKVFLECVQDMDHENMFWYRQDPGLGLRLIYFSYDVKMKEKGDIPEGYSVSREKKERFSLILESASTNQTSMYLCASSSTGGFGEKLFFGSGTQLSVL.

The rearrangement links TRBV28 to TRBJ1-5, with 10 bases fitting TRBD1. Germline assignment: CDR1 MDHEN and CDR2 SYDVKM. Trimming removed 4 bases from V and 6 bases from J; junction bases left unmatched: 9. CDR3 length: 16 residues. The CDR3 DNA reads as TGTGCCAGCAGTTCCCGACAGGGGGCGGCCGGTCAGCCCCAGCATTTT. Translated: CASSSRQGAAGQPQHF.

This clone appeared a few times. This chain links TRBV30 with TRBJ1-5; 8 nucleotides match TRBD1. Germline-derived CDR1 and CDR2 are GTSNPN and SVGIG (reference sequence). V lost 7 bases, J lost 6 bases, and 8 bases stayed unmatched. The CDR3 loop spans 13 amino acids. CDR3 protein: CASQTGDVQPQHF. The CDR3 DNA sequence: TGTGCCTCCCAGACAGGGGATGTTCAGCCCCAGCATTTT.

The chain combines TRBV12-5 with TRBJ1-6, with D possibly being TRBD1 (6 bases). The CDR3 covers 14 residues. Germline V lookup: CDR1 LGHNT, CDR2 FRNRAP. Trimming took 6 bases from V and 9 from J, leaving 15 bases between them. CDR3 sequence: CASGRGQFSSPLHF. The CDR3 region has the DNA TGTGCTAGTGGCCGAGGACAGTTTTCTTCACCCCTCCACTTT.

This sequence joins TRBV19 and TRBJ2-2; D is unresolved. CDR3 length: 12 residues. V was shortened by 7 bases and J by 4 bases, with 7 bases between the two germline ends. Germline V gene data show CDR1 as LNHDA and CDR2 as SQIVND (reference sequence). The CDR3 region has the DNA TGTGCCAGTATGGACCGCACCGGGGAGCTGTTTTTT. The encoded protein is CASMDRTGELFF.

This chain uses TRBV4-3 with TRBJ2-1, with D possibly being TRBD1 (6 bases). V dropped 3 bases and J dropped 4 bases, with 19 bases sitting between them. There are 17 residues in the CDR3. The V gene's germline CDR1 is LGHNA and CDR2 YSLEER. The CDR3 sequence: CASSHDPGQPTYNEQFF. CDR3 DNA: TGCGCCAGCAGCCACGACCCCGGACAGCCCACTTACAATGAGCAGTTCTTC.

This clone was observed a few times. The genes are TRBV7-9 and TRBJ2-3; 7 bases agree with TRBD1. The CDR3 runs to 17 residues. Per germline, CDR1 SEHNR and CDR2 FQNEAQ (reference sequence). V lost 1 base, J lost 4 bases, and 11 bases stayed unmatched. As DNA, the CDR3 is TGTGCCAGCAGCTTAGGGGTCGACAGGGTTGAGGCAGATACGCAGTATTTT. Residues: CASSLGVDRVEADTQYF.

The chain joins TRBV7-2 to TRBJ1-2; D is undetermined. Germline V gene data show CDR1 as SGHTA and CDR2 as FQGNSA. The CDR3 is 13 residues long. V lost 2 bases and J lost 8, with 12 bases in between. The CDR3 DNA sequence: TGTGCCAGCAGCTTATTCAGGAAAGTGGGCTACACCTTC. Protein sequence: CASSLFRKVGYTF.

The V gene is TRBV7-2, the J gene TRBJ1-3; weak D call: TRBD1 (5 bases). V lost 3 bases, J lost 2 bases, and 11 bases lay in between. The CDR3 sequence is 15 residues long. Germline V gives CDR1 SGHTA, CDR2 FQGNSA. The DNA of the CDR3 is TGTGCCAGCAGCTTTTCCAGGGACCCTGGAAACACCATATATTTT. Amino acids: CASSFSRDPGNTIYF. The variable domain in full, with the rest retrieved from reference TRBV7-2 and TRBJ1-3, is GAGVSQSPSNKVTEKGKDVELRCDPISGHTALYWYRQSLGQGLEFLIYFQGNSAPDKSGLPSDRFSAERTGGSVSTLTIQRTQQEDSAVYLCASSFSRDPGNTIYFGEGSWLTVV.

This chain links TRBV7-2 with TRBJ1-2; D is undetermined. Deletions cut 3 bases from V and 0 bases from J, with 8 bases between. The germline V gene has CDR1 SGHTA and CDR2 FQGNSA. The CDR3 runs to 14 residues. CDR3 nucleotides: TGTGCCAGCAGCTTTCGCAGAACTAACTATGGCTACACCTTC. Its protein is CASSFRRTNYGYTF.

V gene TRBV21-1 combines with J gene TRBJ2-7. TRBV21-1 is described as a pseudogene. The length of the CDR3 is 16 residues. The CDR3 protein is CASSKVAGWDSYEQYF. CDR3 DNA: TGTGCCAGCAGCAAAGTGGCAGGATGGGACTCCTACGAGCAGTACTTC.

The CDR3 nucleotides read TGTGCCAGTAGTCCAGCCCAGGAGGGCTACTATGGCTACACCTTC. Translated, it gives CASSPAQEGYYGYTF. The rearrangement uses TRBV19 and TRBJ1-2; D not certain. Per germline, CDR1 LNHDA and CDR2 SQIVND (reference sequence). The CDR3 has 15 amino acids. The V gene lost 5 bases and the J gene lost 3 bases, with 16 bases spanning the gap. The full variable domain, completed using reference TRBV19 and TRBJ1-2, is DGGITQSPKYLFRKEGQNVTLSCEQNLNHDAMYWYRQDPGQGLRLIYYSQIVNDFQKGDIAEGYSVSREKKESFPLTVTSAQKNPTAFYLCASSPAQEGYYGYTFGSGTRLTVV.

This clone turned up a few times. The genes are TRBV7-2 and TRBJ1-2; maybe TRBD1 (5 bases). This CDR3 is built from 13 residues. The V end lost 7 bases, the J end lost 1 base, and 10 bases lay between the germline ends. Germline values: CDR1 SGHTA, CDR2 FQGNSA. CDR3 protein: CASNPGGNYGYTF. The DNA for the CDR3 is TGTGCCAGCAACCCGGGGGGTAACTATGGCTACACCTTC.

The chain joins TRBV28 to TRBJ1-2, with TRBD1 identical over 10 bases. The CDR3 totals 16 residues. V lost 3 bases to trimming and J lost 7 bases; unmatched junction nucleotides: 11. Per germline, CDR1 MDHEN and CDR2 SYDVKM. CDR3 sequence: CASSLGGPGQGLGYTF. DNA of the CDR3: TGTGCCAGCAGTTTGGGGGGGCCGGGACAGGGGCTTGGCTACACCTTC.

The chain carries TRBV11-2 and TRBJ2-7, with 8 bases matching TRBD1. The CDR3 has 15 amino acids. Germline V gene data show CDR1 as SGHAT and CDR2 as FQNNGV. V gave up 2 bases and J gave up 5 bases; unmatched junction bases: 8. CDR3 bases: TGTGCCAGCAGCTTAAGGGGACAGGTAAACGACGAGCAGTACTTC. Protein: CASSLRGQVNDEQYF.

In DNA, the CDR3 is TGTGCCAGCAGTTTTGGGTGGGACCAGGACCCCTACGAGCAGTACTTC. Protein sequence: CASSFGWDQDPYEQYF. V is TRBV28 and J is TRBJ2-7; either TRBD1 or TRBD2 may supply D (5 bases each). The germline V gene encodes CDR1 MDHEN and CDR2 SYDVKM. V shed 3 bases and J shed 2 bases, with 17 bases lying between them. This CDR3 region has 16 residues.

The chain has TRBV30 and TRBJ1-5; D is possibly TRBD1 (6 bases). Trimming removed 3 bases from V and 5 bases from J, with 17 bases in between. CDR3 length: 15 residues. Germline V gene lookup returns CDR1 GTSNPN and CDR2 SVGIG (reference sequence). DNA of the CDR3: TGTGCCTGGAGATCAGGGGATTTAGGGCATCAGCCCCAGCATTTT. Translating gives CAWRSGDLGHQPQHF.

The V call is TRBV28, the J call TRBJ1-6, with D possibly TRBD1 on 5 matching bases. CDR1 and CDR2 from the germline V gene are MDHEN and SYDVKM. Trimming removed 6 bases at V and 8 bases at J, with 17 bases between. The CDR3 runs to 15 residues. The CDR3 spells CASSPRGGGHSPLHF. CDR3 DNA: TGTGCCAGCAGCCCCCGGGGGGGTGGTCATTCACCCCTCCACTTT.